The T cell receptor (beta chain) under discussion was sequenced for a study of immune evolution from preneoplasia to lung adenocarcinoma. The repertoire was sequenced with immunoSEQ multiplex PCR; TCRdb's copy has only in-frame clones and lacks some. Of about 8,400 clones in the sample, approximately 80% were seen once. Histologic diagnosis was independently verified by two lung pathologists. Macro-dissection enriched premalignant or tumor cells before nucleic acid extraction. Study-level findings and limits: Normal lung had the highest top T cell clone frequencies.

Germline lookup yields CDR1 SGHNT and CDR2 YYREEE (reference sequence). This CDR3 has 15 residues. The germline V and J ends were trimmed by 4 bases and 6 bases, with 16 bases remaining between them. Worth noting for this clone: What it recognizes is unknown.

V gene TRBV5-4 combines with J gene TRBJ1-4; perhaps TRBD1 as D (6 bases). The clonotype comes from a person aged 45 to 59 with lung adenocarcinoma. The material sequenced was FFPE invasive lung adenocarcinoma tissue. The CDR3 region is CASSQKQGSHEKLFF. DNA of the CDR3: TGTGCCAGCAGCCAAAAACAGGGAAGCCATGAAAAACTGTTTTTT.